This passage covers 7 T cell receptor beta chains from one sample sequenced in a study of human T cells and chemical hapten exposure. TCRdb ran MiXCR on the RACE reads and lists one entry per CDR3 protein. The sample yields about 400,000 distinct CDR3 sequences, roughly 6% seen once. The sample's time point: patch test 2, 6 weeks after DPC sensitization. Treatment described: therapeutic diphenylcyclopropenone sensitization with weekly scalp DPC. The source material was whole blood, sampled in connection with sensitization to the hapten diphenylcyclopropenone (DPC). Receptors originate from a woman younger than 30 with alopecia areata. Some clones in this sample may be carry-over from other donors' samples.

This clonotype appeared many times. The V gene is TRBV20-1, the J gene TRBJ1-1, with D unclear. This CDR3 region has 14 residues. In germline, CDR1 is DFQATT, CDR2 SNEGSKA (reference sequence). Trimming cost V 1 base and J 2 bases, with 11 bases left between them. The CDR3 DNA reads TGCAGTGCTAGAGTTCCAGGACTAAACACTGAAGCTTTCTTT. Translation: CSARVPGLNTEAFF.

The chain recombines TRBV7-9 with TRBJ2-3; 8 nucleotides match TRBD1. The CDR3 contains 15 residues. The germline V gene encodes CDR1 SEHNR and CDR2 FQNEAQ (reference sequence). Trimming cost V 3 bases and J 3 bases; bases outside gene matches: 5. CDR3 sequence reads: CASSFGRGPTDTQYF. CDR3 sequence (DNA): TGTGCCAGCAGCTTCGGCAGGGGGCCTACAGATACGCAGTATTTT.

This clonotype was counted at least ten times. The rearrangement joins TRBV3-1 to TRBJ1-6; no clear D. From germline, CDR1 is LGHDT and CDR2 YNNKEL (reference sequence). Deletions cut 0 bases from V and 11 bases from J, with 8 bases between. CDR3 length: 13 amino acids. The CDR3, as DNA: TGTGCCAGCAGCCAAGACTTGTCCCCACCCCTCCACTTT. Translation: CASSQDLSPPLHF.

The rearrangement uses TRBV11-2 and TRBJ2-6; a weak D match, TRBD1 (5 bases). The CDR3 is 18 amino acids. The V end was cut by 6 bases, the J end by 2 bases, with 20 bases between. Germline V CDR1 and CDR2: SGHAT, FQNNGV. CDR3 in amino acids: CASSRTFTSATGANVLTF. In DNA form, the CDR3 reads TGTGCCAGCAGTCGGACATTTACGTCGGCAACTGGGGCCAACGTCCTGACTTTC.

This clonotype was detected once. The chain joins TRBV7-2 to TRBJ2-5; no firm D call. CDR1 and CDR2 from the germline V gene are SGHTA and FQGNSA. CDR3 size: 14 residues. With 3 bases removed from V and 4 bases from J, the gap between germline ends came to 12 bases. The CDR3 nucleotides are TGTGCCAGCAGCTTTGACCCCAGGCTAGAGACCCAGTACTTC. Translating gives CASSFDPRLETQYF.

The CDR3 spells CASSYSLGGLIDTQYF. CDR3 sequence (DNA): TGTGCCAGCAGTTACTCCCTCGGGGGATTGATAGATACGCAGTATTTT. This sequence joins TRBV6-2 or TRBV6-3 and TRBJ2-3; maybe TRBD2 (6 bases). The CDR3 contains 16 residues. Deletions cut 0 bases from V and 5 bases from J, with 15 bases between. The germline V gene encodes CDR1 MNHEY and CDR2 SVGEGT.

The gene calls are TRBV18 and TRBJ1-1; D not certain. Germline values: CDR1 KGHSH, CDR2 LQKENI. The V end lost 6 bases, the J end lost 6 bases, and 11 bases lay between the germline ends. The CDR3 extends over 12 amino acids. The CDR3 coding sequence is TGTGCCAGCTCTTTAAGGCAGGCTGAAGCTTTCTTT. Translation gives CASSLRQAEAFF.